Listed below are T cell receptor beta chains from one sample, sequenced in a study of identical twins. One entry per CDR3 protein, called by TCRdb with MiXCR from the 5' RACE reads. The table has around 1.7 million distinct CDR3 sequences, under 35% seen once. Sequencing input: cord blood. The source is a newborn girl in good health. Both conserved end residues are part of each CDR3. The D gene is left open where the match is weak. Size values are once, few and many counts, or a class for expanded clones, and some rows have none.

>TRBV9|TRBJ2-3|.|TRBD2
TGTGCCAGCAGCGTAGGGCTAGCGGGAGCATGGGGTACGCAGTATTTT
CASSVGLAGAWGTQYF
>TRBV20-1|TRBJ2-7|.|TRBD2
TGCAGTGGCGGGAGGGACCCCTACGAGCAGTACTTC
CSGGRDPYEQYF
>TRBV5-6|TRBJ1-5|few|.
TGTGCCAGCAGCTTGATAGGGGGGCATCAGCCCCAGCATTTT
CASSLIGGHQPQHF
>TRBV29-1|TRBJ2-6|few|.
TGCAGCGTTGGGGGGGGCGTAACTGGGGCCAACGTCCTGACTTTC
CSVGGGVTGANVLTF
>TRBV29-1|TRBJ2-5|few|TRBD2
TGCAGCGCTGTGGGACTACCTTCCGGGGCCCAGTACTTC
CSAVGLPSGAQYF
>TRBV5-1|TRBJ2-7|.|.
TGCGCCAGCAGCTTGGCTTACGGATCCTACGAGCAGTACTTC
CASSLAYGSYEQYF
>TRBV6-1|TRBJ2-7|.|.
TGTGCCAGCAGTGAAAGCCTCCCGGACTGGCGAGTGTCGGAGCAGTACTTC
CASSESLPDWRVSEQYF
>TRBV20-1|TRBJ2-7|few|TRBD2
TGCAGTGCTAGTCCTAGCGGGAGTCGAAGCGAGCAGTACTTC
CSASPSGSRSEQYF
>TRBV5-1|TRBJ2-7|few|.
TGCGCCAGCAGCAGCGGGTTCGAGCAGTACTTC
CASSSGFEQYF
>TRBV12-3/TRBV12-4|TRBJ2-7|.|.
TGTGCCAGCAGTTACGTGATTTCCTACGAGCAGTACTTC
CASSYVISYEQYF
>TRBV24-1|TRBJ1-4|many|TRBD1
TGTGCCAGCGCTTCAGGGGGCGCGGCTAATGAAAAACTGTTTTTT
CASASGGAANEKLFF
>TRBV29-1|TRBJ1-2|few|TRBD1
TGCAGCGTTCTCCCAGGGGGCTATGGCTACACCTTC
CSVLPGGYGYTF
>TRBV20-1|TRBJ2-3|.|.
TGCAGTGCTAAGACAGGAGTGTTCACAGATACGCAGTATTTT
CSAKTGVFTDTQYF
>TRBV27|TRBJ1-2|few|.
TGTGCCAGCAGTTTATGGGCAGGTACGGTGTATGGCTACACCTTC
CASSLWAGTVYGYTF
>TRBV20-1|TRBJ2-1|.|TRBD1
TGCAGTGCTGTTCTCGGGACAGGCTACAATGAGCAGTTCTTC
CSAVLGTGYNEQFF
>TRBV14|TRBJ2-1|few|.
TGTGCCAGCAGCCAAGACACGTTGAGGTCGCAGTTCTTC
CASSQDTLRSQFF
>TRBV7-2|TRBJ2-7|.|TRBD2
TGTGCCAGTACTAGTGTCAGCGGGGGGACCTACGAGCAGTACTTC
CASTSVSGGTYEQYF
>TRBV7-2|TRBJ2-5|few|.
TGTGCCAGCAGCTTCCAGTGGGGGTTGGGGAATGAGCAGTACTTC
CASSFQWGLGNEQYF
>TRBV28|TRBJ2-7|once|.
TGTGCCAGCGCCCGACAGGGAGGCTACGAGCAGTACTTC
CASARQGGYEQYF
>TRBV10-3|TRBJ2-3|.|TRBD1
TGTGCCTGTGCAGGGGGTCCCACAGATACGCAGTATTTT
CACAGGPTDTQYF
>TRBV3-1|TRBJ1-6|.|.
TGTGCCAGCAGCCAAGAATGGGCACAAATGCCCCTCCACTTT
CASSQEWAQMPLHF
>TRBV14|TRBJ2-7|few|.
TGTGCCAGCAGCCCCCTTACAGCGATTAGCTCCTACGAGCAGTACTTC
CASSPLTAISSYEQYF
>TRBV10-2|TRBJ2-7|.|TRBD1
TGCGCCAGCTCGGACAGGGGGCGGTCCTACGAGCAGTACTTC
CASSDRGRSYEQYF
>TRBV24-1|TRBJ1-2|.|.
TGTGCCACCAGTGATGGGAATCTCTATGGCTACACCTTC
CATSDGNLYGYTF
>TRBV7-8|TRBJ1-1|.|.
TGTGCCAGCAGCTCAGTGGACCAAGGTTTCTTT
CASSSVDQGFF
>TRBV24-1|TRBJ2-1|few|.
TGTGCCACCAGTGATCTGGGGCGGAATGAGCAGTTCTTC
CATSDLGRNEQFF
>TRBV7-8|TRBJ2-7|few|.
TGTGCCAGCAGCCCATTAGTCGGACCGATATACTCCTACGAGCAGTACTTC
CASSPLVGPIYSYEQYF
>TRBV12-3/TRBV12-4|TRBJ1-2|.|.
TGTGCCAGCAGTTTTGTCAGGCTTCATAACTATGGCTACACCTTC
CASSFVRLHNYGYTF
>TRBV10-2|TRBJ2-1|.|.
TGCGCCAGCAAATACGGGAGTTTCGATGAGCAGTTCTTC
CASKYGSFDEQFF
>TRBV12-3/TRBV12-4|TRBJ2-3|.|TRBD1
TGTGCCAGCAGTTTAGACACAGGGGGCACAGATACGCAGTATTTT
CASSLDTGGTDTQYF
>TRBV4-1|TRBJ2-4|.|TRBD2
TGCGCCAGCAGCCAGCGGGAGGACAAAAACATTCAGTACTTC
CASSQREDKNIQYF
>TRBV7-8|TRBJ2-1|.|.
TGTGCCAGCAGCCAAGTGAGGGAGTACAATGAGCAGTTCTTC
CASSQVREYNEQFF
>TRBV6-1|TRBJ1-2|.|.
TGTGCCAGCAGTGAAGTGGGGTTCTATGGCTACACCTTC
CASSEVGFYGYTF
>TRBV12-3/TRBV12-4|TRBJ1-2|.|TRBD1
TGTGCCAGCAGGCGAGACAGGGGCGGAGGCTACACCTTC
CASRRDRGGGYTF
>TRBV20-1|TRBJ2-7|.|.
TGCAGTGCTAGGTCCGGGGTACCTTACGAGCAGTACTTC
CSARSGVPYEQYF
>TRBV27|TRBJ2-2|.|.
TGTGCCAGCAGTTCGACAGGGCGGGACGGGGAGCTGTTTTTT
CASSSTGRDGELFF
>TRBV5-1|TRBJ2-7|.|.
TGCGCCAGTCCACCGGGGTATTCCTACGAGCAGTACTTC
CASPPGYSYEQYF
>TRBV28|TRBJ2-4|many|TRBD2
TGTGCCAGCAGTTCAACGGGACTAGCGGGCAATTGGGCCAAAAACATTCAGTACTTC
CASSSTGLAGNWAKNIQYF
>TRBV10-3|TRBJ2-5|once|.
TGTGCCATCATGGCGAGTAGGAATGAGCAGTACTTC
CAIMASRNEQYF
>TRBV12-3/TRBV12-4|TRBJ2-7|.|.
TGTGCCAGCAGTTTATGGGCGGCCTTCGAGCAGTACTTC
CASSLWAAFEQYF
>TRBV9|TRBJ2-3|.|.
TGTGCCAGCAGCGTAGGTGGGGGCCTCACAGATACGCAGTATTTT
CASSVGGGLTDTQYF
>TRBV15|TRBJ2-3|.|.
TGTGCCACCAGCAGAGATGGGCTTACTAGTCATCGGCACACAGATACGCAGTATTTT
CATSRDGLTSHRHTDTQYF
>TRBV28|TRBJ2-5|many|.
TGTGCCGTCAAGGGCAAAGAGACCCAGTACTTC
CAVKGKETQYF
>TRBV20-1|TRBJ2-7|.|TRBD1
TGCAGTGCTAGAGTTTTGGGGGCACAACAAACAGGGGGGCAGTACTTC
CSARVLGAQQTGGQYF
>TRBV9|TRBJ2-3|few|.
TGTGCCAGCAGCATACAATCTAGCACAGATACGCAGTATTTT
CASSIQSSTDTQYF
>TRBV29-1|TRBJ2-5|.|TRBD1
TGCAGCGTTGGCGGGACAGGGCCTTTACAAGAGACCCAGTACTTC
CSVGGTGPLQETQYF
>TRBV5-1|TRBJ2-3|.|.
TGCGCCAGCAACTCATACACAGATACGCAGTATTTT
CASNSYTDTQYF
>TRBV9|TRBJ1-1|many|.
TGTGCCAGCAGCGTTGGGCCTAACACTGAAGCTTTCTTT
CASSVGPNTEAFF
>TRBV3-1|TRBJ2-1|once|.
TGTGCCAGCAGCCAAGATGAAGTCCATGAGCAGTTCTTC
CASSQDEVHEQFF
>TRBV7-9|TRBJ1-5|many|TRBD1
TGTGCCAGCAGCTCTTACAGGGGTCCCAATCAGCCCCAGCATTTT
CASSSYRGPNQPQHF
>TRBV20-1|TRBJ1-6|few|TRBD1
TGCAGTGCTAGAGGGGTGACAGGGATTTCACCCCTCCACTTT
CSARGVTGISPLHF
>TRBV20-1|TRBJ2-7|few|TRBD2
TGCAGTGCTAGAGACCTAGCGGGAGAGGAGCAGTACTTC
CSARDLAGEEQYF
>TRBV2|TRBJ2-5|.|.
TGTGCCAGCAAGAGGGACGCCCCAGAGACCCAGTACTTC
CASKRDAPETQYF